What follows is one TCR beta chain and its context. All enrollees were roughly 18 to 95 years old and from fewer than 25 US areas. Looked up from germline, CDR1 is SNHLY and CDR2 is FYNNEI. The CDR3 sequence is 13 residues long. V lost 2 bases and J 9 bases, leaving 11 bases between the germline ends. This sample is part of a study of blood T cell repertoires in COVID-19. Authors' methods: Nucleated cell number was recorded as an estimate derived from reference gene primer amplification. TCRdb keeps only in-frame clones here, not all; method: immunoSEQ multiplex PCR. The V and J calls and the clone size are those of that table, but D and trimming were determined from the DNA. Of about 280,000 clones detected, roughly 89% appear once; the ten largest clones hold around 5.8%.

This chain uses TRBV2 with TRBJ2-1, with a tentative D call TRBD2 (6 bases). What was sequenced was PBMCs or T cells enriched from blood (not recorded which). The receptor was isolated from a woman aged 40 to 50 who had recovered from COVID-19. As DNA, the CDR3 is TGTGCCAGCAGTGAAATTCCCGGGGGTGAGCAGTTCTTC. This translates into CASSEIPGGEQFF.